This TCR beta chain is from a study of regulatory T cells in long-lasting Graves disease. Findings and caveats of the study: New patients shared 800 to 1,000 public clonotypes, fewer than the roughly 3,000 shared by persistent patients.

Trimming left V 3 bases short and J 13 bases short, with 15 bases between. Germline V gene sequence: CDR1 DFQATT, CDR2 SNEGSKA (reference sequence). This CDR3 has 11 amino acids. Arm-PCR of CDR3 regions and iRepertoire HTBI primers were used to build TCR beta libraries. TCRdb redid the calling of the multiplex PCR reads with MiXCR, one entry per CDR3 protein. The data show 350,000 to 450,000 distinct CDR3 sequences, about 23% seen once. Time point noted: persistent/refractory GD, antithyroid drugs over 5 years with positive TRAb. Scientists built the TCR library using RNA that was extracted from PBMCs. Investigators report Graves' disease was diagnosed under American Thyroid Association guidelines. This clonotype occurred many times. Its antigen is not identified.

The V gene is TRBV20-1, the J gene TRBJ1-1; D not certain. The specimen was peripheral blood mononuclear cells (PBMCs), collected when the disease was refractory, from a patient treated with antithyroid drugs. The TCR sequence derives from a woman aged 40 to 55 with Graves disease. The CDR3 nucleotides read TGCAGTGCTAGCGAGGCTCAAAAGGATTTCTTT. Its protein is CSASEAQKDFF.